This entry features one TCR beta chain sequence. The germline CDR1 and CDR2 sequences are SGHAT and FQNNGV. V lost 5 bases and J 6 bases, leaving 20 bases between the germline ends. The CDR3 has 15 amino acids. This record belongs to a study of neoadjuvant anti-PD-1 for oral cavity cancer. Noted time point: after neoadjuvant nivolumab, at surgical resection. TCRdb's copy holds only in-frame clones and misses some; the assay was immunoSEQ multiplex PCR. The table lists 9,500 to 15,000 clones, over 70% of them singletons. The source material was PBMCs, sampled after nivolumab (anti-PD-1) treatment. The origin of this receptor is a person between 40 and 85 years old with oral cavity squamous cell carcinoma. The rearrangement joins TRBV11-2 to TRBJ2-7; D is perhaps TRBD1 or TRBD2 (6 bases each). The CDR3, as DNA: TGTGCCAGCAGCCCTGGGGGGCAAAATACCGGCGAGCAGTACTTC. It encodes CASSPGGQNTGEQYF.